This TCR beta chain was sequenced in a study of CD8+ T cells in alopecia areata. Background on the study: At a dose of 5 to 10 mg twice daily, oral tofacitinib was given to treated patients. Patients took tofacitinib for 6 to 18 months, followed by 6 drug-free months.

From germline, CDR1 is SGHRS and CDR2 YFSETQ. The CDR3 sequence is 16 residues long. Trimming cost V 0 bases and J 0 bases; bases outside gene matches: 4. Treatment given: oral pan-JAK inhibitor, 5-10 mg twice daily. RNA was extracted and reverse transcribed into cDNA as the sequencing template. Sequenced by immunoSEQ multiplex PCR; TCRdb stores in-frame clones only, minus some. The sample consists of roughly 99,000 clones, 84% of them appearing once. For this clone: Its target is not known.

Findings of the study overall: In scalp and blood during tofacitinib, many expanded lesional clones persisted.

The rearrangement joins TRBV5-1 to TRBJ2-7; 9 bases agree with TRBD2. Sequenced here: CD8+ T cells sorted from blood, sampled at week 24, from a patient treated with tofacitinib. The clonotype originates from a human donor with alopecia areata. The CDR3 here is CASSLETSGNSYEQYF. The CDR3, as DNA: TGCGCCAGCAGCTTGGAGACTAGCGGCAACTCCTACGAGCAGTACTTC.